The 28 T cell receptor beta chains reported below all come from one sample, sequenced in a study of blood T cell repertoires in COVID-19. Libraries were prepared by immunoSEQ multiplex PCR; TCRdb keeps only in-frame clonotypes and omits some of them. The sample lists about 63,000 clones; about three quarters were seen once. Sample: peripheral blood. These receptor sequences come from an elderly woman with acute or convalescent COVID-19.

J is TRBJ2-1 and V is TRBV4-3, with 11 bases lining up with TRBD2. Germline V gene sequence: CDR1 LGHNA, CDR2 YSLEER. The V segment lost 0 bases and the J segment 9 bases; nucleotides outside the gene matches: 7. CDR3 length equals 16 residues. CDR3: CASSQDRLAGGSEQFF. The CDR3 nucleotides are TGCGCCAGCAGCCAAGACCGGCTAGCGGGAGGTAGTGAGCAGTTCTTC.

This clone came up a few times. The chain recombines TRBV3-1 (or the pseudogene TRBV3-2) with TRBJ1-3, with D perhaps TRBD1 (5 bases). Trimming took off 6 bases at V and 2 bases at J, with 20 bases between the two ends. CDR1 LGHDT and CDR2 YNNKEL come from the germline V gene (reference sequence). This CDR3 is 17 amino acids long. CDR3: CASREGSGQVPGNTIYF. The CDR3 DNA reads TGTGCCAGCAGGGAAGGGTCAGGGCAGGTTCCTGGAAACACCATATATTTT.

The J gene is TRBJ1-2, the V gene TRBV15; D is ambiguous. The CDR3 contains 16 residues. The V gene lost 0 bases and the J gene lost 0 bases, with 11 bases spanning the gap. CDR1 and CDR2 (germline): LNHNV, YYDKDF (reference sequence). This CDR3 is CATSRDWQNPNYGYTF. CDR3 in DNA: TGTGCCACCAGCAGAGATTGGCAGAACCCTAACTATGGCTACACCTTC.

The chain carries TRBV12-5 and TRBJ2-1, with TRBD2 as a possible D gene (6 bases). Germline V gene sequence: CDR1 LGHNT, CDR2 FRNRAP. The V gene lost 7 bases and the J gene lost 7 bases, with 26 bases spanning the gap. The CDR3 runs 17 residues. Here the CDR3 reads CASEGFNQVVGRNEQFF. The CDR3 DNA is TGTGCTAGTGAGGGTTTTAACCAGGTGGTTGGGAGGAATGAGCAGTTCTTC.

The V and J genes are TRBV6-2 or TRBV6-3 and TRBJ1-1, with D perhaps TRBD1 (5 bases). This CDR3 contains 15 residues. Germline CDR1 reads MNHEY; CDR2 reads SVGEGT. With 6 bases removed from V and 0 bases from J, the gap between germline ends came to 14 bases. The CDR3 bases are TGTGCCAGCAGCCCGGGGGGTGAGGTGAACACTGAAGCTTTCTTT. It specifies CASSPGGEVNTEAFF.

The chain combines TRBV18 with TRBJ1-2; the D gene is possibly TRBD1 (5 bases). V was cut by 3 bases and J by 5 bases, with 16 bases left in between. Germline assignment: CDR1 KGHSH and CDR2 LQKENI. The CDR3 totals 15 residues. CDR3 nucleotides: TGTGCCAGCTCACCCATCGCCGACAGTCTTTATGGCTACACCTTC. Its translation is CASSPIADSLYGYTF.

This clone was counted only a few times. The chain links TRBV5-1 to TRBJ2-2; TRBD2 agrees at 9 bases. V trimming: 4 bases; J trimming: 10 bases; junction bases outside the gene matches: 8. The germline CDR1 and CDR2 sequences are SGHRS and YFSETQ. The CDR3 covers 14 residues. Written as DNA, the CDR3 is TGCGCCAGCAGCGGGATAGCGGGAGCGGAGGAGCTGTTTTTT. It encodes CASSGIAGAEELFF.

The rearrangement joins TRBV3-1 (or the pseudogene TRBV3-2) to TRBJ1-6; no definite D call. The CDR3 runs 18 residues. CDR1 and CDR2 (germline): LGHDT, YNNKEL (reference sequence). Trimming stripped 5 bases from V and 5 bases from J, with 22 bases between. The CDR3, as DNA: TGTGCCAGCAGCGAAATTGGTCCCATCATACATCATAATTCACCCCTCCACTTT. Its translation: CASSEIGPIIHHNSPLHF.

The CDR3 bases are TGTGCCAGCAGCTTAGGACGGGAGGGCCTACACGAGCAGTACTTC. This translates into CASSLGREGLHEQYF. V usage is TRBV7-6 and J usage is TRBJ2-7, with TRBD2 matching 8 bases. CDR1 is SGHVS, CDR2 FNYEAQ, per germline. V lost 1 base, J lost 5 bases, and 7 bases stayed unmatched. The CDR3 runs to 15 residues.

The chain joins TRBV6-1 to TRBJ1-6; D not resolved. The CDR3 is 17 amino acids. CDR1 and CDR2 from the germline V gene are MNHNS and SASEGT. Trimming removed 2 bases from V and 4 bases from J, with 15 bases in between. CDR3 DNA sequence: TGTGCCAGCAGTGAATATCTCGGGTCAGATTATAATTCACCCCTCCACTTT. Its translation: CASSEYLGSDYNSPLHF.

The V gene is TRBV3-1 (or the pseudogene TRBV3-2), the J gene TRBJ1-1; D unresolved. The germline V and J ends were trimmed by 0 bases and 1 base, with 9 bases remaining between them. CDR1 LGHDT and CDR2 YNNKEL come from the germline V gene (reference sequence). The CDR3 is 15 residues long. The CDR3 loop is CASSQDWATNTEAFF. The DNA for the CDR3 is TGTGCCAGCAGCCAAGACTGGGCGACGAACACTGAAGCTTTCTTT.

This chain uses TRBV19 with TRBJ1-5; a weak D match, TRBD1 (5 bases). V gave up 6 bases and J gave up 2 bases, with 8 bases separating them. Germline V gene sequence: CDR1 LNHDA, CDR2 SQIVND (reference sequence). The CDR3 contains 13 residues. CDR3 residues: CASRGGGNQPQHF. DNA for the CDR3: TGTGCCAGTAGAGGAGGGGGCAATCAGCCCCAGCATTTT. The complete variable domain, with remaining parts taken from reference TRBV19 and TRBJ1-5, reads DGGITQSPKYLFRKEGQNVTLSCEQNLNHDAMYWYRQDPGQGLRLIYYSQIVNDFQKGDIAEGYSVSREKKESFPLTVTSAQKNPTAFYLCASRGGGNQPQHFGDGTRLSIL.

The chain employs TRBV13 and TRBJ2-1, with 16 positions matching TRBD2. Per the germline V gene, CDR1 is PRHDT and CDR2 is FYEKMQ (reference sequence). This CDR3 is 17 amino acids long. V dropped 5 bases and J dropped 5; count of bases not matched to a gene: 6. The CDR3 DNA reads TGTGCCAGCAGCCCGGGACTAGCGGGAGGGTATGACAATGAGCAGTTCTTC. This encodes CASSPGLAGGYDNEQFF.

This clone was observed a few times. The chain carries TRBV6-5 and TRBJ2-3, with TRBD2 matching 8 bases. The CDR3 has 14 residues. Unmatched junction bases numbered 7, after V lost 8 bases and J lost 3 bases. Germline CDR1 MNHEY, CDR2 SVGAGI. The CDR3 nucleotides read TGTGCCAGCTCTGGACTAGCCTTTACAGATACGCAGTATTTT. Its translation: CASSGLAFTDTQYF.

The chain is built from TRBV27 and TRBJ2-1, with a possible D match to TRBD1 (6 bases). From germline, CDR1 is MNHEY and CDR2 SMNVEV (reference sequence). The CDR3 is 14 amino acids. The V end lost 4 bases, the J end lost 4 bases, and 11 bases lay between the germline ends. Written as DNA, the CDR3 is TGTGCCAGCAGTTACCAGGGGTCTTACAATGAGCAGTTCTTC. Translation: CASSYQGSYNEQFF.

This chain links TRBV5-1 with TRBJ1-2, with TRBD1 matching over 9 bases. Losses at the gene ends were 3 bases for V and 8 bases for J; bases not matched to a gene: 11. This CDR3 is built from 15 residues. The germline V gene has CDR1 SGHRS and CDR2 YFSETQ. CDR3 sequence (DNA): TGCGCCAGCAGCTACGGACTACAGGGGGCAGGGGGCTACACCTTC. Amino acids: CASSYGLQGAGGYTF.

The V gene is TRBV19, the J gene TRBJ2-7; 12 positions agree with TRBD1. Germline lookup yields CDR1 LNHDA and CDR2 SQIVND (reference sequence). V was pared by 4 bases and J by 7 bases, with 5 bases of the junction left unmatched. There are 14 residues in the CDR3. In DNA form, the CDR3 reads TGTGCCAGTAGTAAGGGACAGGGGGCGAGGGAGCAGTACTTC. Protein product: CASSKGQGAREQYF.

The chain employs TRBV28 and TRBJ2-5; no firm D call. Germline lookup yields CDR1 MDHEN and CDR2 SYDVKM. The V gene lost 6 bases and the J gene lost 4 bases, with 12 bases spanning the gap. The CDR3 loop spans 13 amino acids. CDR3 region: CASRSPFGETQYF. The CDR3 nucleotides are TGTGCCAGCAGATCCCCGTTCGGAGAGACCCAGTACTTC.

The rearrangement links TRBV6-1 to TRBJ1-1; 7 nucleotides agree with TRBD1. The V gene's germline CDR1 is MNHNS and CDR2 SASEGT. The CDR3 totals 14 residues. Trimming removed 3 bases from V and 1 base from J; junction bases left unmatched: 2. The CDR3 region is CASSDRQGNTEAFF. CDR3 sequence (DNA): TGTGCCAGCAGTGATAGACAGGGGAACACTGAAGCTTTCTTT.

This clone was detected only once. This chain uses TRBV5-6 with TRBJ1-5; 7 nucleotides line up with TRBD1. This CDR3 comprises 14 residues. With V trimmed by 1 base and J by 5 bases, 3 bases remained unmatched. CDR1 is SGHDT and CDR2 is YYEEEE in the germline V gene. The CDR3 spells CASSLYRGHQPQHF. For the CDR3, the DNA is TGTGCCAGCAGCTTGTACAGGGGCCATCAGCCCCAGCATTTT.

This clone was detected a few times. The chain is built from TRBV19 and TRBJ1-5; TRBD1 aligns across 7 bases. With V trimmed by 7 bases and J by 4 bases, 4 bases remained unmatched. The germline V gene has CDR1 LNHDA and CDR2 SQIVND (reference sequence). The CDR3 loop spans 13 amino acids. The CDR3 is CASNPTGNQPQHF. CDR3 bases: TGTGCCAGTAACCCGACAGGGAATCAGCCCCAGCATTTT.

The chain carries TRBV5-1 and TRBJ1-2, with 9 bases fitting TRBD1. The CDR3 contains 14 residues. Trimming took 0 bases from V and 6 from J; bases not matched to a gene: 3. Per the germline V gene, CDR1 is SGHRS and CDR2 is YFSETQ. CDR3 protein: CASSLGDREDGYTF. The CDR3 DNA is TGCGCCAGCAGCTTGGGGGACAGGGAGGATGGCTACACCTTC.

This sequence joins TRBV21-1 and TRBJ1-5; TRBD1, the D gene given by the table, was not confirmed from the DNA. TRBV21-1 is assigned pseudogene status. CDR3 size: 15 residues. CDR3 loop: CASSRYRDCNQPQHF. The CDR3, as DNA: TGTGCCAGCAGCAGATACAGGGATTGCAATCAGCCCCAGCATTTT.

V gene TRBV7-2 combines with J gene TRBJ2-1, with D maybe TRBD2 (5 bases). V was clipped by 4 bases and J by 9 bases, with 13 bases between them. Germline CDR1 reads SGHTA; CDR2 reads FQGNSA. This CDR3 contains 13 residues. CDR3 nucleotide sequence: TGTGCCAGCAGCTGGAGACTAATCCCTGAGCAGTTCTTC. Translation: CASSWRLIPEQFF.

This clone was counted a few times. V and J are TRBV28 and TRBJ2-7, with a weak D call TRBD2 (6 bases). In germline, CDR1 is MDHEN, CDR2 SYDVKM. The V end lost 3 bases, the J end lost 0 bases, and 12 bases lay between the germline ends. CDR3 size: 15 residues. This chain's CDR3 is CASSFGGSTSYEQYF. The CDR3, as DNA: TGTGCCAGCAGTTTCGGGGGTAGTACCTCCTACGAGCAGTACTTC.

The V gene is TRBV7-2, the J gene TRBJ1-5, with D possibly TRBD1 on 6 matching bases. CDR1 and CDR2 from the germline V gene are SGHTA and FQGNSA. The CDR3 runs 15 residues. V shed 4 bases and J shed 2 bases, with 12 bases lying between them. The CDR3 nucleotides read TGTGCCAGCAGCTCACAGGGAAGGGGCAATCAGCCCCAGCATTTT. Protein product: CASSSQGRGNQPQHF.

This chain uses TRBV7-3 with TRBJ2-1, with 8 bases aligning to TRBD2. Germline V CDR1 and CDR2: SGHTA, FQGTGA. With 3 bases clipped from V and 1 base from J, the junction kept 5 bases outside the gene matches. CDR3 length: 16 residues. The CDR3 DNA reads TGTGCCAGCAGCTTGATAGCGGGATCTTCCTACAATGAGCAGTTCTTC. Translating it yields CASSLIAGSSYNEQFF.

V gene TRBV19 combines with J gene TRBJ2-1, with 8 bases fitting TRBD1. The trim removed 0 bases at V and 4 bases at J, leaving 5 bases unmatched. The germline CDR1 and CDR2 sequences are LNHDA and SQIVND (reference sequence). The CDR3 has 16 residues. CDR3 sequence reads: CASSIDPGGAYNEQFF. The CDR3 DNA reads TGTGCCAGTAGTATAGATCCAGGGGGCGCTTACAATGAGCAGTTCTTC.